This is a list of T cell receptor beta chains from one sample in a study of blood T cells in healthy people across ages. MiXCR, run by TCRdb on the 5' RACE reads, gives a single entry per CDR3 protein. Of about 600,000 distinct CDR3 sequences listed, less than 60% are singletons. The sample taken for sequencing was blood. These receptors were obtained from a man older than 75 in good health. CDR3s include the opening cysteine and the closing phenylalanine or tryptophan. A D gene is named only where the DNA matches it firmly. Size tells how often a clone was seen (once, few, many) or the class of an expanded clone, and some rows leave it out.

>TRBJ2-7|-|-|TRBV7-9
TGTGCCAGCAGCCCACAGAGCTCCTACAACGAGCAGTACTTC
CASSPQSSYNEQYF
>TRBJ1-2|once|-|TRBV7-9
TGTGCCAGCAGCTTAGCTCTAGGGGCCCCCTATGGCTACACCTTC
CASSLALGAPYGYTF
>TRBJ2-5|-|-|TRBV5-1
TGCGCCAGCAGCTTCGGACTCTACCAAGAGACCCAGTACTTC
CASSFGLYQETQYF
>TRBJ1-2|few|TRBD1|TRBV20-1
TGCAGTGCTAGAGGTTGGGGACAGTCTAACTATGGCTACACCTTC
CSARGWGQSNYGYTF
>TRBJ1-2|-|TRBD1|TRBV7-3
TGTGCCAGCAGCCCCGCGACAGGGTCTATTTACACCTTC
CASSPATGSIYTF
>TRBJ2-7|-|-|TRBV30
TGTGCCTGGAGTCAAGGACCGTACGAGCAGTACTTC
CAWSQGPYEQYF
>TRBJ2-1|few|-|TRBV2
TGTGCCAGCAGGAACCGGGACATCCCCTACAATGAGCAGTTCTTC
CASRNRDIPYNEQFF
>TRBJ2-1|-|-|TRBV28
TGTGCCAGCACCGACCCCCGGGATGAGCAGTTCTTC
CASTDPRDEQFF
>TRBJ2-3|-|TRBD2|TRBV28
TGTGCCAGCAGTTCCCAAGGTTCGAGCGGGAGTAGGCCAGATACGCAGTATTTT
CASSSQGSSGSRPDTQYF
>TRBJ1-2|few|TRBD1|TRBV20-1
TGCAGTGCCGTAGCAGGGACAGGGGCCGTCCTTTATGGCTACACCTTC
CSAVAGTGAVLYGYTF
>TRBJ1-4|-|-|TRBV11-1
TGTGCCAGCAGCCGGACAGTCGGAGGTGAAAAACTGTTTTTT
CASSRTVGGEKLFF
>TRBJ2-5|few|-|TRBV5-1
TGCGCCAGCAGCCCTGGGTCACAGGGTAATCAAGAGACCCAGTACTTC
CASSPGSQGNQETQYF
>TRBJ2-1|few|-|TRBV30
TGTGCCTGGAATCGACATCCTTCGGACGGTGAGCAGTTCTTC
CAWNRHPSDGEQFF
>TRBJ2-3|few|-|TRBV3-1
TGTGCCAGCAGCCAATTTACAGATACGCAGTATTTT
CASSQFTDTQYF
>TRBJ2-3|-|TRBD2|TRBV4-3
TGCGCCAGCAGCCAAGGATTCACTGGCGGGGGGGCCGCGGATACGCAGTATTTT
CASSQGFTGGGAADTQYF
>TRBJ2-1|-|TRBD2|TRBV29-1
TGCAGCGTTGCGACTAGCGGCCTCAATGAGCAGTTCTTC
CSVATSGLNEQFF
>TRBJ2-1|few|-|TRBV3-1
TGTGCCAGCAGCCAAGATGGGGGGCCCTACAATGAGCAGTTCTTC
CASSQDGGPYNEQFF
>TRBJ2-3|few|-|TRBV12-3/TRBV12-4
TGTGCCAGCCGCGAGGGCAGCCGCACAGATACGCAGTATTTT
CASREGSRTDTQYF
>TRBJ2-5|few|-|TRBV5-1
TGCGCCAGCAGCTTGGATCCGGGCTTAAAAGAGACCCAGTACTTC
CASSLDPGLKETQYF
>TRBJ2-7|-|TRBD2|TRBV3-1
TGTGCCAGCACCCAAGCGGCGGGAGGAGGGTACGAGCAGTACTTC
CASTQAAGGGYEQYF
>TRBJ1-4|-|-|TRBV20-1
TGCAGTGCTAGTGGGGTTGGGTATGAAAAACTGTTTTTT
CSASGVGYEKLFF
>TRBJ2-7|once|-|TRBV7-8
TGTGCCAGCAGCTTAGTTTTGCAGGAGCAGTACTTC
CASSLVLQEQYF
>TRBJ2-3|-|-|TRBV7-2
TGTGCCAGCAGCTTAGAGGAACTATCCCACACAGATACGCAGTATTTT
CASSLEELSHTDTQYF
>TRBJ1-2|few|-|TRBV3-1
TGTGCCAGCAGCCGGTCGGTCCCTAACTATGGCTACACCTTC
CASSRSVPNYGYTF
>TRBJ1-2|many|TRBD1|TRBV6-5
TGTGCCAGCAGTTACTTCGGGACAGGGGGTGGCTACACCTTC
CASSYFGTGGGYTF
>TRBJ1-1|-|-|TRBV29-1
TGCAGCTCCCTCCGGGCCCCCGACACTGAAGCTTTCTTT
CSSLRAPDTEAFF
>TRBJ2-1|-|-|TRBV5-1
TGCGCCAGCAGCGACCAGGGATTGTACTACAATGAGCAGTTCTTC
CASSDQGLYYNEQFF
>TRBJ2-2|-|TRBD2|TRBV29-1
TGCAGCGCCAGAGAGGCGGGGGGCGGAGAGCTGTTTTTT
CSAREAGGGELFF
>TRBJ2-2|-|-|TRBV6-5
TGTGCCAGCATTCACTCCGGGGAGCTGTTTTTT
CASIHSGELFF
>TRBJ1-5|-|-|TRBV5-1
TGCGCCAGCAGCTTGGCCAGTGATCAGCCCCAGCATTTT
CASSLASDQPQHF
>TRBJ2-3|few|-|TRBV7-9
TGTGCCAGCAGCTCGGGACTGCAGAGCACAGATACGCAGTATTTT
CASSSGLQSTDTQYF
>TRBJ2-7|-|TRBD2|TRBV6-2/TRBV6-3
TGTGCCAGCAGCTTACTAGCGGGAGGGAACTACGAGCAGTACTTC
CASSLLAGGNYEQYF
>TRBJ2-7|-|TRBD2|TRBV20-1
TGCAGTGCTAGGATACTAGCGCTCTACGAGCAGTACTTC
CSARILALYEQYF
>TRBJ1-1|-|-|TRBV2
TGTGCCAGCCGCGGGGAGGTAAACACTGAAGCTTTCTTT
CASRGEVNTEAFF
>TRBJ2-7|few|-|TRBV12-3/TRBV12-4
TGTGCCAGCAGTTTAGCGCTCCCCTCTACCGAGCAGTACTTC
CASSLALPSTEQYF
>TRBJ2-6|few|-|TRBV30
TGTGCCTATTCAAGGACTGCTGGGGCCAACGTCCTGACTTTC
CAYSRTAGANVLTF
>TRBJ2-7|-|-|TRBV5-1
TGCGCCAGCAGGGAGCAAACAGGGTCGGTCCACGAGCAGTACTTC
CASREQTGSVHEQYF
>TRBJ2-7|-|-|TRBV20-1
TGCAGTGCGCCCCCGGCCCCCACCTACGAGCAGTACTTC
CSAPPAPTYEQYF
>TRBJ2-1|many|TRBD2|TRBV7-2
TGTGCCAGCAGCTTTACCGGGACTAGTTACAATGAGCAGTTCTTC
CASSFTGTSYNEQFF
>TRBJ1-6|-|-|TRBV7-9
TGTGCCAGCAGCTTAGATTTTTCACCCCTCCACTTT
CASSLDFSPLHF
>TRBJ2-3|few|-|TRBV7-2
TGTGCCAGCAGTCAGAGGCGTAGCACAGATACGCAGTATTTT
CASSQRRSTDTQYF
>TRBJ2-7|-|TRBD1|TRBV6-5
TGTGCCAACAGTTACGGGGACAGGGGAGCCTACGAGCAGTACTTC
CANSYGDRGAYEQYF
>TRBJ2-5|-|-|TRBV12-3/TRBV12-4
TGTGCCAGCAGTTTTACCGGGCGACGGGAGACCCAGTACTTC
CASSFTGRRETQYF
>TRBJ2-5|many|-|TRBV6-6
TGTGCCAGCAGTTACTCAGGGGTAGGGCAAGAGACCCAGTACTTC
CASSYSGVGQETQYF
>TRBJ1-3|-|-|TRBV6-6
TGTGCCAGCAGCCCTACAGGGTCCGGAAACACCATATATTTT
CASSPTGSGNTIYF
>TRBJ1-6|-|-|TRBV2
TGTGCCAGCAGTGAAGAACGGAATAATTCACCCCTCCACTTT
CASSEERNNSPLHF
>TRBJ2-5|-|TRBD2|TRBV20-1
TGCAGTGCTCCAAGGACTAGCGGGGAAGAGACCCAGTACTTC
CSAPRTSGEETQYF
>TRBJ1-5|few|TRBD1|TRBV6-5
TGTGCCACCAAACCGAGGGGACAGGGGGCAAGTCAGCCCCAGCATTTT
CATKPRGQGASQPQHF
>TRBJ2-5|-|-|TRBV20-1
TGCAGTGCTAGAGATCCCCGGACAGATTTTCAAGAGACCCAGTACTTC
CSARDPRTDFQETQYF
>TRBJ2-3|-|-|TRBV5-6
TGTGCCAGCAGGCAGGAGTATAGCACAGATACGCAGTATTTT
CASRQEYSTDTQYF
>TRBJ2-5|-|TRBD2|TRBV12-3/TRBV12-4
TGTGCCAGCAGTACGACTAGCGGGAGGCCTATAACCGAGACCCAGTACTTC
CASSTTSGRPITETQYF
>TRBJ2-5|-|-|TRBV9
TGTGCCAGCAGCGTAATGGGTCGCATAGGGGGAGAGACCCAGTACTTC
CASSVMGRIGGETQYF
>TRBJ2-1|-|-|TRBV7-2
TGTGCCAGCAGCTTAGATGCGTCTGCCCACAATGAGCAGTTCTTC
CASSLDASAHNEQFF
>TRBJ2-3|-|-|TRBV12-3/TRBV12-4
TGTGCCAGCAGTTCCCCACGGCGGGGTTACACAGATACGCAGTATTTT
CASSSPRRGYTDTQYF
>TRBJ2-7|few|-|TRBV5-1
TGCGCCAGCAGCTTAGACATCGATTCCTACGAGCAGTACTTC
CASSLDIDSYEQYF
>TRBJ2-7|few|TRBD2|TRBV7-9
TGTGCCAGCAGCTCTCCTACGGCGGGAGGGTGGTGGGTGAATGAGCAGTACTTC
CASSSPTAGGWWVNEQYF
>TRBJ2-3|few|TRBD1|TRBV4-1
TGCGCCAGCACGTTCCGCGGGACAGGGAGAACAGATACGCAGTATTTT
CASTFRGTGRTDTQYF
>TRBJ2-7|few|-|TRBV29-1
TGCAGCGTAGGGGGCGGGGGCTCCTACGAGCAGTACTTC
CSVGGGGSYEQYF
>TRBJ1-6|few|-|TRBV12-3/TRBV12-4
TGTGCCAGCAGTTTGAGCGGCTCCTATAATTCACCCCTCCACTTT
CASSLSGSYNSPLHF
>TRBJ2-1|many|TRBD2|TRBV6-5
TGTGCCAGCAGGTGGGGACTAGCAGCTAGGGAGCAGTTCTTC
CASRWGLAAREQFF